The sample holds one count of the clone carrying this TCR beta chain. Its antigen is unknown. Sequencing was performed with immunoSEQ multiplex PCR; in TCRdb, only in-frame clones are kept and a portion is missing. The data show tens of thousands of clones, around 75% seen once. Trimming removed 8 bases from V and 2 bases from J, with 7 bases in between. The CDR3 is made up of 11 amino acids. CDR1 and CDR2 (germline): MNHEY, SVGAGI. This sample was taken from a study of T cell clones after liver transplantation. On the study more broadly: Standard immunosuppression, with no induction, continued until 12-24 months after transplant. Study-level findings and limits: Low donor cell numbers restricted donor-reactive repertoire measurement in two subjects.

This chain joins TRBV6-5 and TRBJ2-7, with D possibly being TRBD1 (5 bases). This clonotype originated in a human donor who received a liver transplant. Sequences were derived from CD4+ T cells from blood, sampled before liver transplant. CDR3 protein: CASQTAYEQYF. The CDR3 DNA is TGTGCCAGCCAGACAGCCTACGAGCAGTACTTC.